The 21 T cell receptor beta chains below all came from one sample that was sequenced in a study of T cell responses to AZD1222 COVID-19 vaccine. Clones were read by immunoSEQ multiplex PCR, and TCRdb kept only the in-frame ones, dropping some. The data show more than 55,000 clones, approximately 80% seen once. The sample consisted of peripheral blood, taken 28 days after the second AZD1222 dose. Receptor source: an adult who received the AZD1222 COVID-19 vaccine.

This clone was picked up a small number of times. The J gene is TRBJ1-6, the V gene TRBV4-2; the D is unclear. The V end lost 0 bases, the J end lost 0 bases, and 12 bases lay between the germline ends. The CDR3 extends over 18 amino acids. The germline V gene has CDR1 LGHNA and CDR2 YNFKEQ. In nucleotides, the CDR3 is TGTGCCAGCAGCCAAGAGGAGTGGAGGAGCTCCTATAATTCACCCCTCCACTTT. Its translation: CASSQEEWRSSYNSPLHF.

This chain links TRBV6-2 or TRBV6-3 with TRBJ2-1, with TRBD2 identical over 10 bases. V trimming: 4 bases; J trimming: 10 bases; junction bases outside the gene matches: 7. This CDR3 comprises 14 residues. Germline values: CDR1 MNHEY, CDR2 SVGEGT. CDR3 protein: CASSSSGGAGEQFF. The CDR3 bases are TGTGCCAGCAGTTCAAGCGGGGGGGCAGGAGAGCAGTTCTTC.

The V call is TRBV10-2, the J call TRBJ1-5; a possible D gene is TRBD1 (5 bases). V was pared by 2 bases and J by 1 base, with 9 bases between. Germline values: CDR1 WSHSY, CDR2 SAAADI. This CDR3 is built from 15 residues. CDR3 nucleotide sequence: TGCGCCAGCAGTGAGCTCAAGGGGAGCAATCAGCCCCAGCATTTT. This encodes CASSELKGSNQPQHF.

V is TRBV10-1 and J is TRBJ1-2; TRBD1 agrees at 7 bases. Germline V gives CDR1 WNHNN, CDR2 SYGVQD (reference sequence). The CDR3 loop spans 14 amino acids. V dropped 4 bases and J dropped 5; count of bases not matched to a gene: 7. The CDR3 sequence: CASSALRQGYGYTF. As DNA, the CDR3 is TGCGCCAGCAGTGCCCTCCGACAGGGTTATGGCTACACCTTC.

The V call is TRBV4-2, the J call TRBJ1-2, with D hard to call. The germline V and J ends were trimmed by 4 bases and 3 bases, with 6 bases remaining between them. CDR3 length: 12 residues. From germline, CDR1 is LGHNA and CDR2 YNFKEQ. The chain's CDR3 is CASSRHDYGYTF. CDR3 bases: TGTGCCAGCAGCCGACATGACTATGGCTACACCTTC.

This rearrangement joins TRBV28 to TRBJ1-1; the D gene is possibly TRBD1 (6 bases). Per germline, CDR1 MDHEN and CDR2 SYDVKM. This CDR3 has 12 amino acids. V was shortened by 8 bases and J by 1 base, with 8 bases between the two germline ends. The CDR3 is CASRQENTEAFF. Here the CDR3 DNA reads TGTGCCAGCCGACAGGAGAACACTGAAGCTTTCTTT.

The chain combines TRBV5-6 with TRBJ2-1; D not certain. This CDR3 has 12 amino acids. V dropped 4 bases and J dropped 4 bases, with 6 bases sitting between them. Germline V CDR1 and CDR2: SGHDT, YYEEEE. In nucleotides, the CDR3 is TGTGCCAGCAGCCACACGTACAATGAGCAGTTCTTC. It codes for CASSHTYNEQFF.

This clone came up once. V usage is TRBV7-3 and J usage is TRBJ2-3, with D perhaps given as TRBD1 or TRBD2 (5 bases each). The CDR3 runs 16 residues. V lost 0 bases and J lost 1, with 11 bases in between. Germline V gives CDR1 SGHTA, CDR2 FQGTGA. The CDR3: CASSLTKTAGTDTQYF. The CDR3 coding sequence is TGTGCCAGCAGCTTAACAAAGACAGCGGGCACAGATACGCAGTATTTT.

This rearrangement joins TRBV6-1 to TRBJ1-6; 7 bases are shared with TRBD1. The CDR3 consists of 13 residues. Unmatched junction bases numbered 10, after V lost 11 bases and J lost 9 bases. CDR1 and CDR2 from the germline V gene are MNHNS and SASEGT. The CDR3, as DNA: TGTGCCGCTACGACAGGGTGGAGTTCACCCCTCCACTTT. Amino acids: CAATTGWSSPLHF.

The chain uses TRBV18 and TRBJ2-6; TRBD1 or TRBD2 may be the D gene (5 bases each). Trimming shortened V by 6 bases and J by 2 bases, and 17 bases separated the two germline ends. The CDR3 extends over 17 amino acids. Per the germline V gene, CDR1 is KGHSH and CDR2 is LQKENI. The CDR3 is CASSPFWGNPGANVLTF. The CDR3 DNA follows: TGTGCCAGCTCTCCCTTTTGGGGGAATCCTGGGGCCAACGTCCTGACTTTC.

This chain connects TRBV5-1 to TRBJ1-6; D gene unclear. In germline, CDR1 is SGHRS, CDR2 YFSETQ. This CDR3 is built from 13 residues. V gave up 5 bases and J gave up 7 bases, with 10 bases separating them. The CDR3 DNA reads TGCGCCAGCAGAGTAGATAGGAATTCACCCCTCCACTTT. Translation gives CASRVDRNSPLHF.

DNA of the CDR3: TGTGCCAGCACCACCCTCCGTGGGTACCAAGAGACCCAGTACTTC. This translates into CASTTLRGYQETQYF. V usage is TRBV28 and J usage is TRBJ2-5, with no clear D. V shed 7 bases and J shed 0 bases, with 15 bases lying between them. CDR1 MDHEN and CDR2 SYDVKM come from the germline V gene. The CDR3 runs to 15 residues.

For the CDR3, the DNA is TGTGCCAGCGCCCATGGGTCAGGCAATGAGCAGTTCTTC. Translated: CASAHGSGNEQFF. V gene TRBV19 combines with J gene TRBJ2-1; no clear D gene. V lost 9 bases and J 6 bases, leaving 15 bases between the germline ends. Germline V lookup: CDR1 LNHDA, CDR2 SQIVND (reference sequence). The CDR3 has 13 residues.

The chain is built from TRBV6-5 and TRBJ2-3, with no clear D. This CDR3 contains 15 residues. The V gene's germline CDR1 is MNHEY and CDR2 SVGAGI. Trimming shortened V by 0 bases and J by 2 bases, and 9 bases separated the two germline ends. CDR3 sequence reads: CASSYSEINTDTQYF. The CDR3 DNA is TGTGCCAGCAGTTACTCGGAGATTAACACAGATACGCAGTATTTT.

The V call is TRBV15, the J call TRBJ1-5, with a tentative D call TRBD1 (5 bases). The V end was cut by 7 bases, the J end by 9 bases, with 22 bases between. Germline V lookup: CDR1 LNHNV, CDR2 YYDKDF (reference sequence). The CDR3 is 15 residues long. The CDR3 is CATTPGTAVGRPQHF. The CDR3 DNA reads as TGTGCCACCACCCCAGGGACGGCGGTGGGTCGGCCCCAGCATTTT.

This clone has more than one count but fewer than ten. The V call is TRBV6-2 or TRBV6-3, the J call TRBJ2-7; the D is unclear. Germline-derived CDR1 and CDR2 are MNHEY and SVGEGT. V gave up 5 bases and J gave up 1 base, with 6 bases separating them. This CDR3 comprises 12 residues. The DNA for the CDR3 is TGTGCCAGCAGTCAGGCGTCCTACGAGCAGTACTTC. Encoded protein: CASSQASYEQYF.

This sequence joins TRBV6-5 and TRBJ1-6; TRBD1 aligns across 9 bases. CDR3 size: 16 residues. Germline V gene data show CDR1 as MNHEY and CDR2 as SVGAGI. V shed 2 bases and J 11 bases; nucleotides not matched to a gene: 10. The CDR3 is CASSYTRAGQGAPLHF. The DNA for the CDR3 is TGTGCCAGCAGTTACACCCGAGCGGGACAGGGCGCACCCCTCCACTTT.

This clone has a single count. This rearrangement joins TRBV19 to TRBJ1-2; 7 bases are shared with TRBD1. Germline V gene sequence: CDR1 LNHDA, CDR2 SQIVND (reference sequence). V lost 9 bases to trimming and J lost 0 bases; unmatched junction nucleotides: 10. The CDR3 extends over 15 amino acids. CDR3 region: CASETIGQANYGYTF. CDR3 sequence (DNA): TGTGCCAGCGAGACCATCGGACAGGCTAACTATGGCTACACCTTC. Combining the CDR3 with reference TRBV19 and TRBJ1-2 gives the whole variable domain DGGITQSPKYLFRKEGQNVTLSCEQNLNHDAMYWYRQDPGQGLRLIYYSQIVNDFQKGDIAEGYSVSREKKESFPLTVTSAQKNPTAFYLCASETIGQANYGYTFGSGTRLTVV.

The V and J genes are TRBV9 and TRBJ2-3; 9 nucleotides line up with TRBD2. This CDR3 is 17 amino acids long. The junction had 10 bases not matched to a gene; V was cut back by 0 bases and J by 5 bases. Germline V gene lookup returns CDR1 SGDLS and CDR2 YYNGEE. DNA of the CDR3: TGTGCCAGCAGCGTAGGAGGTTCAGCGGGGGGCCGAGATACGCAGTATTTT. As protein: CASSVGGSAGGRDTQYF.

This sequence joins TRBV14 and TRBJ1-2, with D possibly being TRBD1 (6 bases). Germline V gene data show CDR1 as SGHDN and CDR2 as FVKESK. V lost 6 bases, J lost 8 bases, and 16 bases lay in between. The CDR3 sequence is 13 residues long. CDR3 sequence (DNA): TGTGCCAGCAGACCGACAGGCACGTCCGGCTACACCTTC. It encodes CASRPTGTSGYTF.

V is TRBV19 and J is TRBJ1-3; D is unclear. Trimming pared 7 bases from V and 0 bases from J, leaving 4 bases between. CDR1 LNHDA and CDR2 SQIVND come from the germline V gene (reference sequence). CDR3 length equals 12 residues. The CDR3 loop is CASISSGNTIYF. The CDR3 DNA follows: TGTGCCAGTATAAGCTCTGGAAACACCATATATTTT.